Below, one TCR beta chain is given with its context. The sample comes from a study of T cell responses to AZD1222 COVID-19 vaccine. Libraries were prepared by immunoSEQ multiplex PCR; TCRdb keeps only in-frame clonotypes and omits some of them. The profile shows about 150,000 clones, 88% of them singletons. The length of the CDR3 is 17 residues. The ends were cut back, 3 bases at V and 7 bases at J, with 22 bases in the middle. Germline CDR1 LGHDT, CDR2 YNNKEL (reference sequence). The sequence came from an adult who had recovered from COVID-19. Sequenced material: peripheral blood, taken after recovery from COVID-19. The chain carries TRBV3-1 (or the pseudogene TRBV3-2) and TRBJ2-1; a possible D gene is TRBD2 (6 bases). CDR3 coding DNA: TGTGCCAGCAGCCATCAAGTTTCAAGCGGGCCAGGGAATGAGCAGTTCTTC. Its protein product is CASSHQVSSGPGNEQFF.